Listed below are T cell receptor beta chains from one sample, sequenced in a study of CD8 T cell repertoires and HIV-1 epitope variants. Their recognized antigens are unknown. The data were produced by immunoSEQ multiplex PCR, yet TCRdb's version contains in-frame clones alone and is incomplete. The table records 4,500 to 6,500 clones, more than 60% of them present only once. Source material: cultured CD8+ T cells derived from PBMCs. These receptor sequences come from a male donor with HIV. Both conserved end residues are part of each CDR3. D genes are given only for firm matches. The size field is filled for only some rows; it gives once, few, many or a size class.

>TRBV14|NA|NA|TRBJ2-7
CASSQVVSYEQYF
TGTGCCAGCAGCCAAGTGGTCAGCTACGAGCAGTACTTC
>TRBV7-7|once|NA|TRBJ2-6
CASSVPRVPQSRANVLTF
TGTGCCAGCAGCGTTCCGAGAGTGCCACAAAGTCGGGCCAACGTCCTGACTTTC
>TRBV14|NA|TRBD1|TRBJ1-3
CASSEDRSSGNTIYF
TGTGCCAGCAGTGAGGACAGGAGCTCTGGAAACACCATATATTTT
>TRBV28|NA|NA|TRBJ2-3
CASSQTVDTQYF
TGTGCCAGCAGTCAGACTGTAGATACGCAGTATTTT
>TRBV11-2|few|NA|TRBJ2-2
CASSLETPRFGELFF
TGTGCCAGCAGCTTGGAGACACCCCGGTTTGGGGAGCTGTTTTTT
>TRBV6-5|NA|NA|TRBJ2-4
CASSPVRTKNIQYF
TGTGCCAGCAGCCCCGTAAGGACCAAAAACATTCAGTACTTC
>TRBV7-6|few|NA|TRBJ1-6
CASSLDGRNSPLHF
TGTGCCAGCAGCTTAGACGGGAGAAACTCACCCCTCCACTTT
>TRBV5-4|once|TRBD1|TRBJ1-1
CASSQQGGTEAFF
TGTGCCAGCAGCCAGCAGGGGGGCACTGAAGCTTTCTTT
>TRBV15|NA|TRBD1|TRBJ1-1
CATSRDRESLRTEAFF
TGTGCCACCAGCAGGGACAGGGAATCCCTGAGGACTGAAGCTTTCTTT
>TRBV6-1|NA|NA|TRBJ1-5
CASSEAFNQPQHF
TGTGCCAGCAGTGAAGCATTTAATCAGCCCCAGCATTTT
>TRBV2|NA|TRBD2|TRBJ2-5
CASSEIKGREETQYF
TGTGCCAGCAGTGAAATTAAGGGGCGGGAGGAGACCCAGTACTTC
>TRBV7-9|once|TRBD1|TRBJ2-2
CASSFPRTGVNTGELFF
TGTGCCAGCAGCTTCCCCCGGACAGGGGTGAACACCGGGGAGCTGTTTTTT
>TRBV7-6|NA|NA|TRBJ2-3
CASSLKEDTQYF
TGTGCCAGCAGCTTAAAGGAGGATACGCAGTATTTT
>TRBV13|NA|NA|TRBJ2-1
CASSGGFGYDEQFF
TGTGCCAGCAGTGGCGGTTTCGGATACGATGAGCAGTTCTTC
>TRBV9|NA|NA|TRBJ2-7
CASSVAGRVSDEQYF
TGTGCCAGCAGCGTTGCGGGGAGAGTTTCAGACGAGCAGTACTTC
>TRBV30|few|NA|TRBJ1-1
CAWAEAGGAFF
TGTGCCTGGGCCGAGGCCGGGGGAGCTTTCTTT
>TRBV30|NA|NA|TRBJ2-6
CAVGGDLSGANVLTF
TGTGCCGTAGGAGGAGACCTCTCTGGGGCCAACGTCCTGACTTTC
>TRBV27|few|NA|TRBJ1-1
CASSPGGTEAFF
TGTGCCAGCAGTCCTGGGGGGACTGAAGCTTTCTTT
>TRBV28|few|NA|TRBJ1-6
CASSLSFSYNSPLHF
TGTGCCAGCAGTTTATCCTTCAGCTATAATTCACCCCTCCACTTT
>TRBV28|NA|NA|TRBJ2-2
CASSAAGPTSAGELFF
TGTGCCAGCAGTGCCGCGGGGCCCACATCGGCCGGGGAGCTGTTTTTT
>TRBV7-8|NA|NA|TRBJ1-1
CASSLGSLGTEAFF
TGTGCCAGCAGCTTAGGCTCCTTGGGGACTGAAGCTTTCTTT
>TRBV28|NA|TRBD2|TRBJ2-7
CASSFPNPGGYEQYF
TGTGCCAGCAGTTTCCCTAACCCGGGGGGCTACGAGCAGTACTTC
>TRBV28|once|NA|TRBJ1-5
CASSFWEGRYSNQPQHF
TGTGCCAGCAGTTTCTGGGAGGGAAGGTATAGCAATCAGCCCCAGCATTTT
>TRBV10-3|NA|NA|TRBJ2-5
CATTGREETQYF
TGTGCCACCACCGGCCGGGAAGAGACCCAGTACTTC
>TRBV5-4|NA|TRBD1|TRBJ2-7
CASSLGQGSYEQYF
TGTGCCAGCAGCTTGGGACAGGGCTCTTACGAGCAGTACTTC
>TRBV2|few|NA|TRBJ2-7
CASSEGGEGYEQYF
TGTGCCAGCAGTGAAGGGGGAGAGGGGTACGAGCAGTACTTC
>TRBV27|NA|NA|TRBJ2-1
CASSTQVWDEQFF
TGTGCCAGCAGTACACAGGTCTGGGATGAGCAGTTCTTC
>TRBV7-6|few|TRBD1|TRBJ2-7
CASSLGPGTGLSSYEQYF
TGTGCCAGCAGCTTAGGGCCCGGGACAGGATTGAGCTCCTACGAGCAGTACTTC
>TRBV6-5|NA|NA|TRBJ1-1
CASNNPLGTEAFF
TGTGCCAGCAATAACCCTCTCGGCACTGAAGCTTTCTTT
>TRBV7-3|NA|NA|TRBJ1-3
CASSLWKGCSGNTIYF
TGTGCCAGCAGCTTATGGAAAGGGTGCTCTGGAAACACCATATATTTT
>TRBV15|NA|NA|TRBJ2-7
CATSATSDEQYF
TGTGCCACCAGCGCGACGTCGGACGAGCAGTACTTC
>TRBV11-2|NA|NA|TRBJ2-7
CASSLATSPFSEQYF
TGTGCCAGCAGCTTAGCAACTAGTCCCTTCTCCGAGCAGTACTTC
>TRBV2|NA|TRBD1|TRBJ2-1
CASRLTGDYNEQFF
TGTGCCAGCAGACTAACAGGGGACTACAATGAGCAGTTCTTC
>TRBV7-8|NA|TRBD2|TRBJ2-7
CASTVLAGDYEQYF
TGTGCCAGCACCGTACTAGCGGGAGACTACGAGCAGTACTTC
>TRBV6-5|once|NA|TRBJ1-1
CASSYGGLEAFF
TGTGCCAGCAGTTACGGGGGGCTAGAAGCTTTCTTT
>TRBV5-1|few|NA|TRBJ2-7
CASSGYSYEQYF
TGCGCCAGCAGCGGTTACTCCTACGAGCAGTACTTC
>TRBV11-2|once|NA|TRBJ2-7
CASSLPGAGVILYEQYF
TGTGCCAGCAGCTTACCAGGGGCGGGTGTTATCCTCTACGAGCAGTACTTC
>TRBV6-6|few|NA|TRBJ2-7
CASSPGAITYEQYF
TGTGCCAGCAGCCCCGGGGCGATTACCTACGAGCAGTACTTC
>TRBV28|few|NA|TRBJ1-2
CASSLEYSGYTF
TGTGCCAGCAGTTTAGAGTATTCTGGCTACACCTTC
>TRBV2|few|NA|TRBJ2-5
CASSDPDSAWGTQYF
TGTGCCAGCAGTGATCCGGACAGCGCTTGGGGGACCCAGTACTTC
>TRBV19|NA|NA|TRBJ1-1
CASRIPGQPNTEAFF
TGTGCCAGTAGGATACCTGGACAGCCGAACACTGAAGCTTTCTTT
>TRBV18|NA|NA|TRBJ2-2
CASSPVEGWELFF
TGTGCCAGCTCACCAGTGGAAGGGTGGGAGCTGTTTTTT
>TRBV7-9|NA|NA|TRBJ2-7
CASSPPRGYEQYF
TGTGCCAGCAGCCCCCCACGTGGCTACGAGCAGTACTTC
>TRBV5-8|NA|NA|TRBJ2-7
CASSLAGSYEQYF
TGTGCCAGCAGCTTGGCCGGGTCCTACGAGCAGTACTTC
>TRBV6-6|NA|NA|TRBJ1-1
CASSSSSGNTEAFF
TGTGCCAGCAGTTCCTCTAGCGGGAACACTGAAGCTTTCTTT
>TRBV6-1|few|NA|TRBJ2-1
CASSETGSHHEQFF
TGTGCCAGCAGTGAAACAGGGTCCCACCATGAGCAGTTCTTC
>TRBV7-9|NA|NA|TRBJ2-1
CASSVGSGGNEQFF
TGTGCCAGCAGCGTTGGGTCAGGAGGAAATGAGCAGTTCTTC
>TRBV27|NA|NA|TRBJ1-4
CASSRTGTHNEKLFF
TGTGCCAGCAGCCGTACCGGGACCCATAATGAAAAACTGTTTTTT
>TRBV5-4|NA|NA|TRBJ1-2
CASSLKGSQAIGGYTF
TGTGCCAGCAGCTTGAAAGGGTCACAGGCGATCGGGGGCTACACCTTC
>TRBV27|NA|NA|TRBJ1-5
CASSFSRAYSNQPQHF
TGTGCCAGCAGTTTCTCCAGAGCTTATAGCAATCAGCCCCAGCATTTT
>TRBV19|few|TRBD1|TRBJ1-5
CASSIGGQGLQPQHF
TGTGCCAGTAGTATAGGAGGACAGGGCCTTCAGCCCCAGCATTTT